A selection of T cell receptor beta chains follows, all from one sample in a study of identical twins. One entry per CDR3 protein results from TCRdb running MiXCR on the 5' RACE reads. Of 1.5 million to 2 million distinct CDR3 sequences listed, about 31% are singletons. Material: cord blood. These receptors were obtained from a newborn girl in good health. Each CDR3 is given with its conserved first and last residue. The D gene is left open where the match is weak. Only part of the rows carry a size: once, few, many, or a class if the clone is expanded.

j_gene	v_gene	abundance	d_gene	CDR3aa	CDR3nt
TRBJ2-6	TRBV7-9	-	-	CASSLFLHGDSGANVLTF	TGTGCCAGCAGCTTATTTTTGCACGGGGACTCTGGGGCCAACGTCCTGACTTTC
TRBJ2-7	TRBV6-5	-	TRBD2	CASSYSASGRVEQYF	TGTGCCAGCAGTTACTCTGCTAGCGGGAGGGTCGAGCAGTACTTC
TRBJ2-2	TRBV14	-	TRBD1	CASRTSVTGALLNTGELFF	TGTGCCAGCAGAACGAGTGTCACAGGGGCGCTCCTCAACACCGGGGAGCTGTTTTTT
TRBJ2-1	TRBV6-1	many	-	CASSRPGSSYNEQFF	TGTGCCAGCAGCCGTCCAGGGAGCTCCTACAATGAGCAGTTCTTC
TRBJ2-3	TRBV28	-	-	CASSSPRVSGTQYF	TGTGCCAGCAGTTCCCCCCGGGTCTCAGGTACGCAGTATTTT
TRBJ2-7	TRBV28	-	-	CASSPASGSHYEQYF	TGTGCCAGCAGTCCCGCCTCAGGGTCCCACTACGAGCAGTACTTC
TRBJ1-2	TRBV29-1	-	-	CSVGQEYGYTF	TGCAGCGTTGGACAGGAGTATGGCTACACCTTC
TRBJ2-7	TRBV14	few	TRBD2	CASSQTSGGLYEQYF	TGTGCCAGCAGCCAGACTAGCGGGGGCCTATACGAGCAGTACTTC
TRBJ1-5	TRBV5-6	few	-	CASTLRANNQPQHF	TGTGCCAGCACACTCCGGGCCAACAATCAGCCCCAGCATTTT
TRBJ2-7	TRBV24-1	-	TRBD2	CATSDGLAGTYEQYF	TGTGCCACCAGTGATGGACTAGCGGGGACTTACGAGCAGTACTTC
TRBJ1-1	TRBV5-1	many	-	CASSLVSGTEAFF	TGCGCCAGCAGCTTGGTTTCCGGGACAGAAGCTTTCTTT
TRBJ2-1	TRBV4-2	few	TRBD2	CASRRGLAGESEQFF	TGTGCCAGCAGGCGGGGACTAGCGGGAGAAAGTGAGCAGTTCTTC
TRBJ1-6	TRBV5-6	-	-	CASSFEELGSPLHF	TGTGCCAGCAGCTTTGAGGAATTAGGTTCACCCCTCCACTTT
TRBJ2-7	TRBV7-2	few	TRBD2	CASSLARSSGNSYEQYF	TGTGCCAGCAGCTTAGCGCGTTCTAGCGGCAACTCCTACGAGCAGTACTTC
TRBJ1-1	TRBV14	-	-	CASSQLTYANTEAFF	TGTGCCAGCAGCCAGCTGACCTACGCGAACACTGAAGCTTTCTTT
TRBJ2-1	TRBV29-1	-	-	CSVGSGNGYDEQFF	TGCAGCGTTGGGTCAGGAAATGGGTACGATGAGCAGTTCTTC
TRBJ2-3	TRBV2	-	-	CARYTDTQYF	TGTGCCAGATACACAGATACGCAGTATTTT
TRBJ2-1	TRBV6-6	once	TRBD2	CASSSPGLGGLNEQFF	TGTGCCAGCAGTAGCCCGGGACTAGGGGGGCTCAATGAGCAGTTCTTC
TRBJ1-6	TRBV10-3	-	-	CAISDKATNSPLHF	TGTGCCATCAGTGATAAGGCGACCAATTCACCCCTCCACTTT
TRBJ2-3	TRBV6-5	few	-	CASSSLPSGDTQYF	TGTGCCAGCAGTTCCCTACCCTCAGGAGATACGCAGTATTTT
TRBJ2-7	TRBV10-3	-	-	CAISGSLQIYEQYF	TGTGCTATCAGTGGCTCCTTACAGATCTACGAGCAGTACTTC
TRBJ1-5	TRBV6-1	-	-	CASSEGQPYSNQPQHF	TGTGCCAGCAGTGAAGGACAGCCTTATAGCAATCAGCCCCAGCATTTT
TRBJ2-6	TRBV6-2/TRBV6-3	-	-	CASSYGTNVLTF	TGTGCCAGCAGTTACGGCACCAACGTCCTGACTTTC
TRBJ1-6	TRBV28	-	-	CASGREGHSPLHF	TGTGCCAGCGGAAGGGAGGGGCATTCACCCCTCCACTTT
TRBJ2-1	TRBV28	few	-	CASKNINLGRYNEQFF	TGTGCCAGCAAAAATATCAATTTAGGGCGATACAATGAGCAGTTCTTC